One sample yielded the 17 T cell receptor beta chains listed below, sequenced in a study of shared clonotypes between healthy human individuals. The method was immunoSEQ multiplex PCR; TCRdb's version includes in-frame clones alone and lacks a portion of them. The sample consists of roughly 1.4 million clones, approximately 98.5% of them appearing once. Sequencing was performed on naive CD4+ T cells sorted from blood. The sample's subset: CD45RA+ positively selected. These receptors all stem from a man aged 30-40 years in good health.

CDR3 DNA: TGTGCCAGCACCCCCTTGGACAGGAGCATCGGGGAGCTGTTTTTT. Translating it yields CASTPLDRSIGELFF. The rearrangement uses TRBV7-8 and TRBJ2-2; 7 nucleotides align to TRBD1. Trimming removed 7 bases from V and 7 bases from J; junction bases left unmatched: 12. The germline gives CDR1 SGHVS, CDR2 FQNEAQ. The CDR3 contains 15 residues.

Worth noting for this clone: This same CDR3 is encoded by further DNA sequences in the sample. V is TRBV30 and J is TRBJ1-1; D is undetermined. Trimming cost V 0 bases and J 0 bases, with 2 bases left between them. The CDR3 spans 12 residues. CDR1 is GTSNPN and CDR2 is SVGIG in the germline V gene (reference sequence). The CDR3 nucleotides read TGTGCCTGGAGTGTTATGAACACTGAAGCTTTCTTT. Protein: CAWSVMNTEAFF.

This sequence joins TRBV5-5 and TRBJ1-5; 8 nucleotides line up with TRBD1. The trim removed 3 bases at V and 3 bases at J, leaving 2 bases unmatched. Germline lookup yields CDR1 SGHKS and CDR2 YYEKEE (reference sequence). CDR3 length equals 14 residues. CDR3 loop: CASSWTGSNQPQHF. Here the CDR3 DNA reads TGTGCCAGCAGCTGGACAGGGTCCAATCAGCCCCAGCATTTT. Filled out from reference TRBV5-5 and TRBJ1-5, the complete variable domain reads DAGVTQSPTHLIKTRGQQVTLRCSPISGHKSVSWYQQVLGQGPQFIFQYYEKEERGRGNFPDRFSARQFPNYSSELNVNALLLGDSALYLCASSWTGSNQPQHFGDGTRLSIL.

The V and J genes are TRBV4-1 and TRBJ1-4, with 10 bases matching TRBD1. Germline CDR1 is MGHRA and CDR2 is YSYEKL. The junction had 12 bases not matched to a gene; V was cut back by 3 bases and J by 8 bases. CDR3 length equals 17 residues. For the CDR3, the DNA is TGCGCCAGCAGCCATTGGCTCGGTGGGACAGGGGCCGAAAAACTGTTTTTT. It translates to CASSHWLGGTGAEKLFF.

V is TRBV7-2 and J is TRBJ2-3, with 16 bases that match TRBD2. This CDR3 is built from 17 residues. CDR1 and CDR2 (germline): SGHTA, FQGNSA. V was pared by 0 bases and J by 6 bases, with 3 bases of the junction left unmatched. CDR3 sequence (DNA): TGTGCCAGCAGCTTAGCCGGGACTAGCGGGAGGGCTGATACGCAGTATTTT. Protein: CASSLAGTSGRADTQYF.

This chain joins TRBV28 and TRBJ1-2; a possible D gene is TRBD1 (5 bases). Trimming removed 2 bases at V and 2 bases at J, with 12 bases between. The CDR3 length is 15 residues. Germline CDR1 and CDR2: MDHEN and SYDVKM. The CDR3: CASSLVIGDNYGYTF. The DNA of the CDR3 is TGTGCCAGCAGTTTAGTCATAGGGGACAACTATGGCTACACCTTC.

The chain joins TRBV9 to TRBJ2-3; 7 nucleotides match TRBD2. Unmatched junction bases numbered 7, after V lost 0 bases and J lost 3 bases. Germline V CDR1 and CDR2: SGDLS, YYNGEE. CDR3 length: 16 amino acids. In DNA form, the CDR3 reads TGTGCCAGCAGCGTAGCTGCGGGAGCAGATACAGATACGCAGTATTTT. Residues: CASSVAAGADTDTQYF.

The CDR3 coding sequence is TGTGCCAGCAGCCTTCTGACAGGGGCTGGCGGCTACACCTTC. Encoded protein: CASSLLTGAGGYTF. The chain uses TRBV14 and TRBJ1-2, with TRBD1 matching 8 bases. CDR1 is SGHDN, CDR2 FVKESK, per germline. The CDR3 spans 14 residues. V was clipped by 4 bases and J by 8 bases; unmatched bases: 9.

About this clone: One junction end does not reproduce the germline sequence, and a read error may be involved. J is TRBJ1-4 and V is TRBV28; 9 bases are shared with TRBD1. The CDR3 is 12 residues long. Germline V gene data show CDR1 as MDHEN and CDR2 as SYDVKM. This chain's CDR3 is CASSFTGTGSVF. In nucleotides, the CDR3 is TGTGCCAGCAGTTTCACCGGGACAGGGTCGGTTTTT.

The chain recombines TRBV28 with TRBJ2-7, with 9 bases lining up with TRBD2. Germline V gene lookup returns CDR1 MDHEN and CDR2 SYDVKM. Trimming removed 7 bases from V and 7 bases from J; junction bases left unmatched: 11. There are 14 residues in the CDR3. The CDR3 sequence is CASNLAGQRVEQYF. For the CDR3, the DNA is TGTGCCAGCAACCTAGCGGGACAGCGCGTGGAGCAGTACTTC.

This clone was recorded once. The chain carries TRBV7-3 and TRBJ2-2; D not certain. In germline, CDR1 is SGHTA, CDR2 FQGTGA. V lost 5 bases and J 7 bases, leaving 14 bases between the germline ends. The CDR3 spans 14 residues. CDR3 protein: CASSKTPTLGELFF. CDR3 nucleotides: TGTGCCAGCAGCAAAACCCCAACCCTCGGGGAGCTGTTTTTT.

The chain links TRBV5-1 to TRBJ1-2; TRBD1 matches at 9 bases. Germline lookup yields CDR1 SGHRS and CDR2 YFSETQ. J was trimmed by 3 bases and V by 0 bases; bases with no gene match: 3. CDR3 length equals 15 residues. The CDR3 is CASSLEQGADYGYTF. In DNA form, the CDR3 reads TGCGCCAGCAGCTTGGAACAGGGGGCTGACTATGGCTACACCTTC.

The CDR3 DNA is TGTGCCAGCAGCCCCTTAGCGGGAAGCTCCTACGAGCAGTACTTC. Its translation: CASSPLAGSSYEQYF. The chain recombines TRBV7-6 with TRBJ2-7, with TRBD2 identical over 8 bases. CDR3 size: 15 residues. V gave up 5 bases and J gave up 0 bases; unmatched junction bases: 6. Per germline, CDR1 SGHVS and CDR2 FNYEAQ. The entire variable domain, with the rest obtained from reference TRBV7-6 and TRBJ2-7, is as follows: GAGVSQSPRYKVTKRGQDVALRCDPISGHVSLYWYRQALGQGPEFLTYFNYEAQQDKSGLPNDRFSAERPEGSISTLTIQRTEQRDSAMYRCASSPLAGSSYEQYFGPGTRLTVT.

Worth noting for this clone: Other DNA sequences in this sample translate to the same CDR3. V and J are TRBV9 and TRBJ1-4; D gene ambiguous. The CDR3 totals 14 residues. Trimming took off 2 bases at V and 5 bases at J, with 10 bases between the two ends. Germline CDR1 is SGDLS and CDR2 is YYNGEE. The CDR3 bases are TGTGCCAGCAGCGTTGGACGGAGAAATGAAAAACTGTTTTTT. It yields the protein CASSVGRRNEKLFF.

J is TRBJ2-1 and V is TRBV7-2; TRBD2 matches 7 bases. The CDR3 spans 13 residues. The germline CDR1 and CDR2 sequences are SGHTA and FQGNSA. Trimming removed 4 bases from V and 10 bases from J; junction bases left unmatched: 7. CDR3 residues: CASSSLQTSEQFF. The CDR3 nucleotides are TGTGCCAGCAGCTCCTTACAGACTAGCGAGCAGTTCTTC.

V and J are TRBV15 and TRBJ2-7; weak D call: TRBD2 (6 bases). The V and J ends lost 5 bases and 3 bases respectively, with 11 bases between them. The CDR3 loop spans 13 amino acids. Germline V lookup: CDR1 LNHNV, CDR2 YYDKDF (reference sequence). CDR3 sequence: CATSSGLGYEQYF. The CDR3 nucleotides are TGTGCCACCAGCTCGGGACTGGGCTACGAGCAGTACTTC.

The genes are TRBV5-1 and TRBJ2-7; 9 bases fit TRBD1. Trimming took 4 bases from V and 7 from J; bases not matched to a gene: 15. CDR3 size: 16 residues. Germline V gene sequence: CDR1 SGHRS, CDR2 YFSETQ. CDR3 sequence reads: CASSGGTGLLPREQYF. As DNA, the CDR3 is TGCGCCAGCAGCGGCGGGACAGGGCTACTCCCGAGGGAGCAGTACTTC.